The 7 T cell receptor beta chains below all came from one sample that was sequenced in a study of Ad26.COV2.S vaccination and SARS-CoV-2 variants. TCRdb's copy holds only in-frame clones and misses some; the assay was immunoSEQ multiplex PCR. Of 450,000 to 550,000 clones in the sample, roughly 87% were seen once. As to treatment: roughly 19 received Ad26.COV2.S at low or high dose, single or two shots; roughly 5 received placebo; per-sample allocation not given. Sampling happened 63 days after the first vaccine or placebo injection. The source material was peripheral blood, sampled in a trial of Ad26.COV2.S vaccine versus placebo. The receptors were gathered from a person aged 18 to 59 who received the Ad26.COV2.S COVID-19 vaccine or a placebo.

This clone was recorded a few times. The chain is built from TRBV6-1 and TRBJ2-1; D may be TRBD1 or TRBD2 (6 bases each). Per the germline V gene, CDR1 is MNHNS and CDR2 is SASEGT. The V and J ends lost 1 base and 9 bases respectively, with 19 bases between them. This CDR3 has 16 amino acids. Here the CDR3 DNA reads TGTGCCAGCAGTGAAGAGGGGGGCGCTTTGGAGTCTGAGCAGTTCTTC. Translated, it gives CASSEEGGALESEQFF.

The chain is built from TRBV11-2 and TRBJ2-1; the match to TRBD2 covers 13 bases. Germline CDR1 SGHAT, CDR2 FQNNGV. There are 15 residues in the CDR3. The V gene end was trimmed by 4 bases and the J gene end by 8 bases; junction bases not matched to a gene: 5. CDR3: CASSSTSGGAYEQFF. CDR3 coding DNA: TGTGCCAGCAGCTCTACTAGCGGGGGGGCCTATGAGCAGTTCTTC. The whole variable domain, filled in from reference TRBV11-2 and TRBJ2-1, reads EAGVAQSPRYKIIEKRQSVAFWCNPISGHATLYWYQQILGQGPKLLIQFQNNGVVDDSQLPKDRFSAERLKGVDSTLKIQPAKLEDSAVYLCASSSTSGGAYEQFFGPGTRLTVL.

The chain carries TRBV20-1 and TRBJ2-2, with D possibly matching TRBD2 (6 bases). CDR1 and CDR2 from the germline V gene are DFQATT and SNEGSKA (reference sequence). V gave up 3 bases and J gave up 2 bases, with 16 bases separating them. The CDR3 is 16 amino acids. CDR3 in amino acids: CSASGGGIVNTGELFF. The CDR3 nucleotides are TGCAGTGCTAGTGGAGGAGGGATCGTTAACACCGGGGAGCTGTTTTTT.

J is TRBJ1-5 and V is TRBV5-4; TRBD1 is a possible D gene (5 bases). CDR3 length: 13 residues. V lost 4 bases and J 5 bases, leaving 10 bases between the germline ends. CDR1 is SGHNT and CDR2 is YYREEE in the germline V gene (reference sequence). Written as DNA, the CDR3 is TGTGCCAGCAGCATACAAGGGGATCAGCCCCAGCATTTT. The encoded protein is CASSIQGDQPQHF.

This chain uses TRBV13 with TRBJ2-1; D is unclear. Germline CDR1 and CDR2: PRHDT and FYEKMQ (reference sequence). Trimming left V 2 bases short and J 7 bases short, with 6 bases between. CDR3 length equals 12 residues. The CDR3 coding sequence is TGTGCCAGCAGCTTAACCCGAAATGAGCAGTTCTTC. Its protein is CASSLTRNEQFF.

The rearrangement links TRBV29-1 to TRBJ1-5; D unclear. CDR3 length: 12 residues. The germline V and J ends were trimmed by 6 bases and 0 bases, with 6 bases remaining between them. Germline loops: CDR1 SQVTM, CDR2 ANQGSEA. CDR3 coding DNA: TGCAGCGTCAAGTATAGCAATCAGCCCCAGCATTTT. It codes for CSVKYSNQPQHF.

The chain recombines TRBV7-3 with TRBJ1-6, with TRBD1 as a possible D gene (6 bases). CDR3 length equals 14 residues. The germline CDR1 and CDR2 sequences are SGHTA and FQGTGA. V was clipped by 3 bases and J by 9 bases, with 12 bases between them. The CDR3 bases are TGTGCCAGCAGCTTGTACGGGGGCGGTTCACCCCTCCACTTT. Translation gives CASSLYGGGSPLHF.